These 5 T cell receptor beta chains came from one sample sequenced in a study of vaccination effects on CD4 cells after COVID-19 (dated by TCRdb to the early 2020s). The ViraFEST assay stimulated PBMC with viral peptide pools and then used TCR sequencing to identify antigen-specific CD4+ T cell clonotypes by expansion. After about 10 days of culture, CD4+ T cells were isolated with the EasySep CD4+ T cell isolation kit. Each participant received two doses of an mRNA SARS-CoV-2 vaccine, either BNT162b2 or mRNA-1273. Library preparation used the immunoSEQ multiplex PCR assay. TCRdb mirrors the immuneACCESS table, restricted to in-frame sequences. Some clones are absent from its copies; in checked studies, under half trace to an unresolved V gene, and the reason for the others is unknown. The sample table lists tens of thousands of clones, roughly 79% of them with a count of one. The biggest ten clones account for 6.5% of the sample.

These receptors lack a known antigen. Sequenced material: CD4+ T cells from PBMCs cultured with SARS-CoV-2 spike peptides, taken after COVID-19 vaccination. The cell subset or site label for this specimen denotes: SARS-CoV-2 spike overlapping peptide pool stimulation. The receptors were sampled from a human donor who received a COVID-19 vaccine. Some clones in this sample may be carry-over from other donors' samples.

The chain employs TRBV6-5 and TRBJ2-7; 7 bases fit TRBD1. This CDR3 is built from 14 residues. The V and J ends lost 0 bases and 5 bases, in that order; junction bases with no gene match: 4. The germline gives CDR1 MNHEY, CDR2 SVGAGI. The chain's CDR3 is CASSYSNRGNEQYF. In DNA, the CDR3 is TGTGCCAGCAGTTACTCGAACAGGGGAAACGAGCAGTACTTC.

The V gene is TRBV5-1, the J gene TRBJ2-3, with D maybe TRBD1 (7 bases). V dropped 2 bases and J dropped 1 base, with 11 bases sitting between them. The CDR3 has 15 amino acids. In germline, CDR1 is SGHRS, CDR2 YFSETQ. The CDR3 DNA sequence: TGCGCCAGCAGCTTTAGCAGGGGGGGCACAGATACGCAGTATTTT. This encodes CASSFSRGGTDTQYF.

V and J are TRBV6-5 and TRBJ1-3; D is possibly TRBD1 (5 bases). CDR1 is MNHEY, CDR2 SVGAGI, per germline. Trimming stripped 6 bases from V and 0 bases from J, with 12 bases between. CDR3 length equals 15 residues. CDR3 sequence (DNA): TGTGCCAGCAGGGCCGGGACGAGCTCTGGAAACACCATATATTTT. Encoded protein: CASRAGTSSGNTIYF.

The gene calls are TRBV6-2 or TRBV6-3 and TRBJ1-1; 7 bases align to TRBD1. The CDR3 is 17 residues long. The V segment lost 2 bases and the J segment 4 bases; nucleotides outside the gene matches: 13. The V gene's germline CDR1 is MNHEY and CDR2 SVGEGT. The CDR3 region has the DNA TGTGCCAGCAGTTACCCCCTCGACAGGGCCCGGGGCACTGAAGCTTTCTTT. It specifies CASSYPLDRARGTEAFF.

This clone was counted only a few times. This rearrangement joins TRBV18 to TRBJ1-6; TRBD1 matches at 7 bases. Germline lookup yields CDR1 KGHSH and CDR2 LQKENI. The CDR3 is 14 residues long. The V segment lost 0 bases and the J segment 12 bases; nucleotides outside the gene matches: 5. As DNA, the CDR3 is TGTGCCAGCTCACCACCGAACAGGGGTATACCCCTCCACTTT. It translates to CASSPPNRGIPLHF.